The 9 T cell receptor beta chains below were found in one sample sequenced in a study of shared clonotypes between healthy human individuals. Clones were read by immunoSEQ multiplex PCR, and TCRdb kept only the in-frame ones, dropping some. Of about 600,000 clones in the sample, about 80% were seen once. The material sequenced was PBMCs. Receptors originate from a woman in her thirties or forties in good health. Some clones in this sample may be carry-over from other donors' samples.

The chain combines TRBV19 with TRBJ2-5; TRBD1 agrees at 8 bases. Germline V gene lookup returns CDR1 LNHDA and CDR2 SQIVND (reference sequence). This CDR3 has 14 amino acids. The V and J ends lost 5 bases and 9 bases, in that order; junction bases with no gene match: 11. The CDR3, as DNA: TGTGCCAGTAGTCCTCAGGGGGCCCCCTTGGCCCAGTACTTC. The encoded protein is CASSPQGAPLAQYF.

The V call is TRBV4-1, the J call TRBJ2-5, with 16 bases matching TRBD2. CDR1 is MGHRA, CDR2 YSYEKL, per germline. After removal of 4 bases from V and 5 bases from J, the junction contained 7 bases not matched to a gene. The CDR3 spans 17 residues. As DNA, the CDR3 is TGCGCCAGCAGCCCCAAGGGACTAGCGGGAGGGCAGGAGACCCAGTACTTC. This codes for CASSPKGLAGGQETQYF.

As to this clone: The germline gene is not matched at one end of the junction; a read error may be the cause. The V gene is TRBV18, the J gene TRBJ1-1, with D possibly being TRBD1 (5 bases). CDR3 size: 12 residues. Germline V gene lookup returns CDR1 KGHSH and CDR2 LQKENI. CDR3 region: CASCSGTTGAFF. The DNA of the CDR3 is TGTGCCAGCTGTTCAGGGACTACTGGAGCTTTCTTT.

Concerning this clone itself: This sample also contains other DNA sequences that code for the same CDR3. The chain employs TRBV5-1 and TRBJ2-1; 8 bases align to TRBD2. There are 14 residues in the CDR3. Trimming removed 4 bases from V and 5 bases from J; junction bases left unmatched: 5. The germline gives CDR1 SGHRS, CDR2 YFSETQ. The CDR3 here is CASSPGLADNEQFF. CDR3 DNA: TGCGCCAGCAGCCCCGGACTAGCAGACAATGAGCAGTTCTTC.

The DNA for the CDR3 is TGTGCCAGCAGCTCGTTTCCCGGGCCTGGGGATACGCAGTATTTT. The encoded protein is CASSSFPGPGDTQYF. The rearrangement uses TRBV7-3 and TRBJ2-3; D is unresolved. This CDR3 is 15 amino acids long. V gave up 4 bases and J gave up 6 bases, with 17 bases separating them. In germline, CDR1 is SGHTA, CDR2 FQGTGA. The full variable domain, with the rest looked up from reference TRBV7-3 and TRBJ2-3, is GAGVSQTPSNKVTEKGKYVELRCDPISGHTALYWYRQSLGQGPEFLIYFQGTGAADDSGLPNDRFFAVRPEGSVSTLKIQRTERGDSAVYLCASSSFPGPGDTQYFGPGTRLTVL.

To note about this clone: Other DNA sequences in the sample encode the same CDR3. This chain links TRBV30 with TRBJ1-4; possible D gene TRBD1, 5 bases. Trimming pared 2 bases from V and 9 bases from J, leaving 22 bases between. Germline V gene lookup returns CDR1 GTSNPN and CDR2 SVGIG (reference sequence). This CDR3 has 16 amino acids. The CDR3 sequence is CAWSHLLRDREKKLFF. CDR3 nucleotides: TGTGCCTGGAGTCACCTGTTGCGGGACCGAGAGAAAAAACTGTTTTTT.

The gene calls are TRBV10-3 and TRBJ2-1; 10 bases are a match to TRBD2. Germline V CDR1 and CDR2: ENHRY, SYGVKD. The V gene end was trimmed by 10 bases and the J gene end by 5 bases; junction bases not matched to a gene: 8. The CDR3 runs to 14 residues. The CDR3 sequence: CATTPSGRDNEQFF. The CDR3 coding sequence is TGTGCCACGACCCCCAGCGGGAGGGACAATGAGCAGTTCTTC.

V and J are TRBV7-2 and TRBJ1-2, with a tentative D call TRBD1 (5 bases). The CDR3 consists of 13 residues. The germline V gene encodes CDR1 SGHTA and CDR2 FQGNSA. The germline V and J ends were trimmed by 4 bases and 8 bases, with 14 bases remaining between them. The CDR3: CASSSPQGLGYTF. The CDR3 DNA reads TGTGCCAGCAGCTCCCCGCAGGGCTTAGGCTACACCTTC.

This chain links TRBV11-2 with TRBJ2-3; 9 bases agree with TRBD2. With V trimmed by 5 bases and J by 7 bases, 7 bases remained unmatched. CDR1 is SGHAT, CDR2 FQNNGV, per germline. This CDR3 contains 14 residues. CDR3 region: CASSNGLATNTQYF. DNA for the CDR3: TGTGCCAGCAGCAACGGACTAGCGACTAATACGCAGTATTTT. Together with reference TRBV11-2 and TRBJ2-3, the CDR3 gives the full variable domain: EAGVAQSPRYKIIEKRQSVAFWCNPISGHATLYWYQQILGQGPKLLIQFQNNGVVDDSQLPKDRFSAERLKGVDSTLKIQPAKLEDSAVYLCASSNGLATNTQYFGPGTRLTVL.